This T cell receptor (beta chain) was captured in a study of shared clonotypes between healthy human individuals. A remark on this clone: Its target is unknown.

Data came from immunoSEQ multiplex PCR; TCRdb stores just in-frame clones and leaves some out. This sample has roughly 1 million clones, with roughly 70% found just once. The length of the CDR3 is 14 residues. Germline V gene sequence: CDR1 MNHNS, CDR2 SASEGT. J lost 4 bases, V lost 3 bases, and 5 bases had no gene match. General observations from the study: Shared across a few donors were about 4.8% of the naive CD4 clonotypes.

The receptor was derived from a man between 18 and 35 years old in good health. The sample comprised memory CD4+ T cells sorted from blood. Subset defined: CD45RA-negative fraction. The genes are TRBV6-1 and TRBJ1-2; TRBD1 agrees at 7 bases. CDR3 nucleotides: TGTGCCAGCAGTGACTACAGGGGACCCTATGGCTACACCTTC. Protein sequence: CASSDYRGPYGYTF.